The rows below give T cell receptor beta chains drawn from one sample of a study of beta chain features in type 1 diabetes. Profiled with immunoSEQ multiplex PCR; TCRdb holds only in-frame clones, not every one. There are around 160,000 clones in the sample; approximately 9% occur only once, and approximately 0.56% lies in the top ten. The sample comprised central memory CD4+ T cells from blood. These receptors were collected from a young woman with type 1 diabetes. The CDR3 runs from the conserved cysteine through the conserved F or W. The order of the fields is V gene, J gene, CDR3 protein.

TRBV14,TRBJ1-3,CASSQDRSPSNTIYF
TRBV4-3,TRBJ2-3,CASSQGSSPSTDTQYF
TRBV29-1,TRBJ2-1,CSVLPQLAGVKNEQFF
TRBV29-1,TRBJ1-4,CSASGSGEKLFF
TRBV2,TRBJ2-5,CASSDRVGRVGETQYF
TRBV2,TRBJ2-1,CASTEDNYNEQFF
TRBV7-3,TRBJ1-2,CASSLNGGGGGYGYTF
TRBV6-5,TRBJ2-7,CASSYSGGASYEQYF
TRBV7-8,TRBJ1-5,CASRLGASNQPQHF
TRBV29-1,TRBJ2-1,CSVEGRGGGAPSNEQFF
TRBV29-1,TRBJ1-1,CSVSGTGMTEAFF
TRBV5-1,TRBJ2-7,CASSTGQGPYEQYF
TRBV10-2,TRBJ2-7,CASSLTSGGISYEQYF
TRBV4-3,TRBJ2-2,CASSHLDRGSGELFF
TRBV20-1,TRBJ2-3,CSAYKGGTQYF
TRBV5-1,TRBJ2-3,CASYAGTATDTQYF
TRBV6-5,TRBJ1-1,CASSYTPGDTEAFF
TRBV10-3,TRBJ2-3,CASSVVGGPDTQYF
TRBV9,TRBJ2-3,CASSGTGDTQYF
TRBV4-2,TRBJ2-3,CASSTGTSPDTQYF
TRBV2,TRBJ1-5,CASTRGDRVQPQHF
TRBV7-2,TRBJ2-1,CASSTTSGRAGEQFF
TRBV30,TRBJ2-7,CAWSSEGTSSSYEQYF
TRBV7-2,TRBJ2-5,CASRRGLAETQYF
TRBV27,TRBJ2-6,CARNKRHISKDSLPLSGANVLTF
TRBV11-2,TRBJ1-1,CASSPGFLRATAFF
TRBV18,TRBJ1-2,CASFEQGANYGYTF
TRBV7-2,TRBJ1-2,CASTIQGNYGYTF
TRBV7-3,TRBJ2-2,CASSLTGLAATGELFF